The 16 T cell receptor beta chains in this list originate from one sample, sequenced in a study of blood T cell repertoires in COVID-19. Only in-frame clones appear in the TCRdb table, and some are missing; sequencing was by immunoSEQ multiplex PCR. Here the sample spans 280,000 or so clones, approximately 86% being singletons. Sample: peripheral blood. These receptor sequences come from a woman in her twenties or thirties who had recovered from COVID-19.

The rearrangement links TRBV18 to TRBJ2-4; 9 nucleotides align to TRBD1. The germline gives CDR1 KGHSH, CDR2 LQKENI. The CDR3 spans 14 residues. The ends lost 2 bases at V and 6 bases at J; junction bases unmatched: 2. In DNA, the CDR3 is TGTGCCAGCTCACCAGCGGGACAGGGAAACATTCAGTACTTC. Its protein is CASSPAGQGNIQYF. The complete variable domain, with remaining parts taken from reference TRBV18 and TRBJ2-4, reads NAGVMQNPRHLVRRRGQEARLRCSPMKGHSHVYWYRQLPEEGLKFMVYLQKENIIDESGMPKERFSAEFPKEGPSILRIQQVVRGDSAAYFCASSPAGQGNIQYFGAGTRLSVL.

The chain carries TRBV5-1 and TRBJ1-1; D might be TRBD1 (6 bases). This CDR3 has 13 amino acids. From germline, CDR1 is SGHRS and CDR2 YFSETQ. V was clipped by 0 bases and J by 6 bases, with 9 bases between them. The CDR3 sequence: CASSLEGTPEAFF. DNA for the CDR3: TGCGCCAGCAGCTTGGAGGGGACACCTGAAGCTTTCTTT.

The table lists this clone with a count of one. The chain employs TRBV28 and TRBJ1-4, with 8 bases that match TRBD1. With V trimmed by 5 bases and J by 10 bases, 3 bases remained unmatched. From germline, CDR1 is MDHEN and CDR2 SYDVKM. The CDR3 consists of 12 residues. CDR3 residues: CASSPGGGKLFF. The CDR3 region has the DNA TGTGCCAGCAGTCCAGGGGGCGGAAAACTGTTTTTT.

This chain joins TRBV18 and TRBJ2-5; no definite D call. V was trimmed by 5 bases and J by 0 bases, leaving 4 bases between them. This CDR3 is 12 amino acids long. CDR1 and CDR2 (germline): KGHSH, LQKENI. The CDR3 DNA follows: TGTGCCAGCTCAGAGTACCAAGAGACCCAGTACTTC. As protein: CASSEYQETQYF. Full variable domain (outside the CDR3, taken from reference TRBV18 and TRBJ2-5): NAGVMQNPRHLVRRRGQEARLRCSPMKGHSHVYWYRQLPEEGLKFMVYLQKENIIDESGMPKERFSAEFPKEGPSILRIQQVVRGDSAAYFCASSEYQETQYFGPGTRLLVL.

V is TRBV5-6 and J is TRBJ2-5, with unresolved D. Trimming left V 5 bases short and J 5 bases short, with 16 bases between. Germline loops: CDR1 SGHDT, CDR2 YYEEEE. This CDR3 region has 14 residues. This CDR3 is CASSRRRLRETQYF. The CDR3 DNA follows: TGTGCCAGCAGTCGCCGTAGATTACGGGAGACCCAGTACTTC.

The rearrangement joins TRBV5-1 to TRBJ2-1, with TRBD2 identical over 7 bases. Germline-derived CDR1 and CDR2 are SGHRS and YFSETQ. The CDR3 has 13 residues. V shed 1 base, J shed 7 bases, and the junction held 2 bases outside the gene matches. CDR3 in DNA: TGCGCCAGCAGCTTGCAGGGAGGGAATGAGCAGTTCTTC. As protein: CASSLQGGNEQFF.

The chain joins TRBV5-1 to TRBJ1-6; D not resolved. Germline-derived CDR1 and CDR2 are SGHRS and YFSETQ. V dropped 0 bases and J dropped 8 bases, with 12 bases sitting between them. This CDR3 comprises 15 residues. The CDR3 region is CASSLAGPSYSPLHF. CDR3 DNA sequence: TGCGCCAGCAGCTTGGCCGGTCCGTCTTATTCACCCCTCCACTTT.

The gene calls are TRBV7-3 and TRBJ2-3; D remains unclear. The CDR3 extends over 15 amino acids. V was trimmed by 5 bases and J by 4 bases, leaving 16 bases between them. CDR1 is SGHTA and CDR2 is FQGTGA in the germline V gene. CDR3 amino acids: CASSKMSRTADTQYF. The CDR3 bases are TGTGCCAGCAGCAAAATGAGCCGTACGGCAGATACGCAGTATTTT.

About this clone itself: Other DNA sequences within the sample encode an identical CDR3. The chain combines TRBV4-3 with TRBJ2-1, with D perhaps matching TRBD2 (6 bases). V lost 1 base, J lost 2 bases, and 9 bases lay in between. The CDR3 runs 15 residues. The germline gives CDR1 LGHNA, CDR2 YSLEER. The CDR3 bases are TGCGCCAGCAGCCAAGTCCCGGGAGCCTACAATGAGCAGTTCTTC. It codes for CASSQVPGAYNEQFF.

CDR3: CASSVGGGLLLNTEAFF. DNA for the CDR3: TGCGCCAGCAGCGTAGGCGGGGGGCTGCTATTGAACACTGAAGCTTTCTTT. The V gene is TRBV5-1, the J gene TRBJ1-1, with TRBD1 as a possible D gene (6 bases). Per the germline V gene, CDR1 is SGHRS and CDR2 is YFSETQ. Trimming stripped 4 bases from V and 0 bases from J, with 19 bases between. CDR3 length: 17 residues.

CDR3 nucleotide sequence: TGTGCCAGCAGCCTGACAGCCGGGAGAGGAGCACCCCTCCACTTT. It translates to CASSLTAGRGAPLHF. The chain joins TRBV27 to TRBJ1-6; D is perhaps TRBD1 (5 bases). Deletions cut 6 bases from V and 11 bases from J, with 20 bases between. CDR1 MNHEY and CDR2 SMNVEV come from the germline V gene (reference sequence). The CDR3 has 15 residues.

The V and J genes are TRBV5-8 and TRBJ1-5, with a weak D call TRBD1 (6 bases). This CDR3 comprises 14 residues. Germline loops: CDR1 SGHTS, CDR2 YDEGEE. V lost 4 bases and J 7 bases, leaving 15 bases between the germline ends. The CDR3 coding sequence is TGTGCCAGCAGCGTGGGGCAGGGGAAGCAGCCCCAGCATTTT. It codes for CASSVGQGKQPQHF.

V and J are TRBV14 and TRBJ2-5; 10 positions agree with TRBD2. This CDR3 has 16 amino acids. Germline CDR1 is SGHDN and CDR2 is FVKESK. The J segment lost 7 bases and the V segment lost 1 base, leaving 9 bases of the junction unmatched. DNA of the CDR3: TGTGCCAGCAGCCAAGGGAGCGGGAGGGCCACCGGGACCCAGTACTTC. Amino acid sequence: CASSQGSGRATGTQYF.

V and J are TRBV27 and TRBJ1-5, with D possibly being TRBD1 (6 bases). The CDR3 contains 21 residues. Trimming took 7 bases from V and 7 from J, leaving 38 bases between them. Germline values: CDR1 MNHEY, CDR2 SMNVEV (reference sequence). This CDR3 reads CASILRGGGTVGVRVGQPQHF. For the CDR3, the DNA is TGTGCCAGCATCTTAAGGGGAGGGGGAACCGTTGGGGTCCGAGTTGGACAGCCCCAGCATTTT.

CDR3 sequence: CASSSFGTGGNQPQHF. The CDR3 DNA sequence: TGTGCCAGTAGTAGCTTCGGGACAGGGGGCAATCAGCCCCAGCATTTT. The J gene is TRBJ1-5, the V gene TRBV19, with 10 nucleotides matching TRBD1. The germline gives CDR1 LNHDA, CDR2 SQIVND (reference sequence). V shed 4 bases and J 2 bases; nucleotides not matched to a gene: 5. The CDR3 is 16 residues long. Full variable domain (rest looked up from reference TRBV19 and TRBJ1-5): DGGITQSPKYLFRKEGQNVTLSCEQNLNHDAMYWYRQDPGQGLRLIYYSQIVNDFQKGDIAEGYSVSREKKESFPLTVTSAQKNPTAFYLCASSSFGTGGNQPQHFGDGTRLSIL.

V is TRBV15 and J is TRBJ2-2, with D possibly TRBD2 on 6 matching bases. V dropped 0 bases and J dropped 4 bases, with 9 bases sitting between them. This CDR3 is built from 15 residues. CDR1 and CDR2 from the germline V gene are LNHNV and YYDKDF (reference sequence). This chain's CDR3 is CATSRDAGITGELFF. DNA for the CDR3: TGTGCCACCAGCAGAGATGCGGGGATCACCGGGGAGCTGTTTTTT.